Detailed here is one TCR beta chain. The antigen is undetermined. This sample was included in a study of cytomegalovirus exposure and HLA in healthy donors. Broader study findings: Rare TCR sequences dominated, though some public TCRs recurred in many donors. For cytomegalovirus status, the classifier reportedly gave diagnoses with high specificity and sensitivity. Researchers catalogued 160 or so TCR beta chains as cytomegalovirus-associated.

V gave up 0 bases and J gave up 6 bases, with 10 bases separating them. Germline CDR1 reads SGHTA; CDR2 reads FQGNSA. CDR3 length: 14 residues. Only in-frame clones appear in the TCRdb table, and some are missing; sequencing was by immunoSEQ multiplex PCR. The data show about 79,000 clones, approximately 93% seen once. Sequences were obtained from PBMCs. This clonotype originated in a woman in her thirties in good health and CMV-seronegative. This rearrangement joins TRBV7-2 to TRBJ2-3, with TRBD2 as a possible D gene (5 bases). This CDR3 reads CASSLAPGVDTQYF. CDR3 coding DNA: TGTGCCAGCAGCTTAGCGCCCGGGGTTGATACGCAGTATTTT.